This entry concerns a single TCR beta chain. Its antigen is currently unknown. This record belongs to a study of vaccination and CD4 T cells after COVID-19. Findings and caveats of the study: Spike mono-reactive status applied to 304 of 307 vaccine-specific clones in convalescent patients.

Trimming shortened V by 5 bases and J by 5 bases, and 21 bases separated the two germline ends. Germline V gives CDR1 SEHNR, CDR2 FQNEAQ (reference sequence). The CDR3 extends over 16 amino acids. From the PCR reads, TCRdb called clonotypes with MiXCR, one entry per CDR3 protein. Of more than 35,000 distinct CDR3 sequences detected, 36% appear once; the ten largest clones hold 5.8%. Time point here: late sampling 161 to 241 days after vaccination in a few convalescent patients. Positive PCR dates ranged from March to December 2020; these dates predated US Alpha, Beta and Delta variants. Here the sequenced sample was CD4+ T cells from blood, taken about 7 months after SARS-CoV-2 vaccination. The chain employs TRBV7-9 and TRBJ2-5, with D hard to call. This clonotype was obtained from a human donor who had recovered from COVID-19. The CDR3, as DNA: TGTGCCAGCAGCATCGCCCCATCAGTTATCCAGGAGACCCAGTACTTC. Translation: CASSIAPSVIQETQYF.